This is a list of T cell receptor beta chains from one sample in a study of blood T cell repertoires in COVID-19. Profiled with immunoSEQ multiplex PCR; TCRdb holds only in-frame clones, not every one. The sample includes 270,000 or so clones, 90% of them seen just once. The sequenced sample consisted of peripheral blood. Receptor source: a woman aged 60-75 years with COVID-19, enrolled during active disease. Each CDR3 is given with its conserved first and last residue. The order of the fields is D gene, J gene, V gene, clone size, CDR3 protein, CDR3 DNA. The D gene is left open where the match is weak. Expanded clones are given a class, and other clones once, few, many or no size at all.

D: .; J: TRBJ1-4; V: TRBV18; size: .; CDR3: CASSIRQSTNEKLFF; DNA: TGTGCCAGCTCAATTCGACAGTCAACTAATGAAAAACTGTTTTTT
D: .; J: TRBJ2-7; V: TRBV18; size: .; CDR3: CASSPSPGSYEQYF; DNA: TGTGCCAGCTCACCATCCCCAGGGTCCTACGAGCAGTACTTC
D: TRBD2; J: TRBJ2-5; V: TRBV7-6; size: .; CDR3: CASSSRREGETQYF; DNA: TGTGCCAGCAGCTCCCGACGGGAGGGAGAGACCCAGTACTTC
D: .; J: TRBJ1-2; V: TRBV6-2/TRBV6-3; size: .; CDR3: CASSYRSYGYTF; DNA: TGTGCCAGCAGTTACCGGAGCTATGGCTACACCTTC
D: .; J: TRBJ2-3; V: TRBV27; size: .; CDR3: CASSLSLDTDTQYF; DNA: TGTGCCAGCAGTTTATCGTTAGACACAGATACGCAGTATTTT
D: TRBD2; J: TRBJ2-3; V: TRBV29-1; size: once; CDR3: CSGERGGTDTQYF; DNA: TGCAGCGGGGAGCGGGGGGGCACAGATACGCAGTATTTT
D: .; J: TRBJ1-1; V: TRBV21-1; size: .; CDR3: CASSRQMNTEAFF; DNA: TGTGCCAGCAGCAGGCAGATGAACACTGAAGCTTTCTTT
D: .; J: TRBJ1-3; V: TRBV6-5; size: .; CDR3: CASSLVPSGNTIYF; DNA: TGTGCCAGCAGTTTAGTCCCCTCCGGAAACACCATATATTTT
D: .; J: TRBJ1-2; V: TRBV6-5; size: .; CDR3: CASSPTGIYGYTF; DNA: TGTGCCAGCAGTCCGACAGGTATTTATGGCTACACCTTC
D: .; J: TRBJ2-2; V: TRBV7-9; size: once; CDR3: CASSLPGNRDGELFF; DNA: TGTGCCAGCAGCTTACCAGGGAACAGGGACGGGGAGCTGTTTTTT